This T cell receptor beta chain originates from a study of T cell responses to AZD1222 COVID-19 vaccine. For the study at large: Samples with a second dose at about 4 or about 12 weeks were pooled together.

Repertoires were generated with immunoSEQ multiplex PCR, while TCRdb's copy carries only in-frame clones and drops some. This table has 110,000 to 150,000 clones, 92% appearing once. The CDR3 contains 16 residues. After removal of 0 bases from V and 3 bases from J, the junction contained 7 bases not matched to a gene. The germline gives CDR1 SGHDN, CDR2 FVKESK. V gene TRBV14 combines with J gene TRBJ2-7; 8 bases line up with TRBD2. The receptor comes from an adult in good health. Sequencing used peripheral blood, obtained on day 0 of AZD1222 vaccination. The CDR3 nucleotides are TGTGCCAGCAGCCAAGATCATTATAGCGGGAACTACGAGCAGTACTTC. As protein: CASSQDHYSGNYEQYF.